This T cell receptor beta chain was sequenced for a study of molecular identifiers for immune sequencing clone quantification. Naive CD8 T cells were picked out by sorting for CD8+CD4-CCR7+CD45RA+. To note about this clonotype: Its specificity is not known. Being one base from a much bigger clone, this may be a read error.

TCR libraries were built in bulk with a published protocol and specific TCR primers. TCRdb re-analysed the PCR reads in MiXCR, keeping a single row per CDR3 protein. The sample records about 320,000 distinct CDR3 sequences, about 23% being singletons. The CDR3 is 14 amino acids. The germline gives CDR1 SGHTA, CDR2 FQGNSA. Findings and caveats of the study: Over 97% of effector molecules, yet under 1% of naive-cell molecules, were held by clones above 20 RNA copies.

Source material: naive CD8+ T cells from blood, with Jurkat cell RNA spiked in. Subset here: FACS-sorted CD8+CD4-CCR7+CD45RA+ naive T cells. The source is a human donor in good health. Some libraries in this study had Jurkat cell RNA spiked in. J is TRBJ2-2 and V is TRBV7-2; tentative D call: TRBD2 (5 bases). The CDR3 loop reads CASSLDGATGEQFF. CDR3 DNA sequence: TGTGCCAGCAGCTTAGATGGAGCCACCGGGGAGCAGTTTTTT. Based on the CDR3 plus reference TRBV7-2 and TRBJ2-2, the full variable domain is GAGVSQSPSNKVTEKGKDVELRCDPISGHTALYWYRQSLGQGLEFLIYFQGNSAPDKSGLPSDRFSAERTGGSVSTLTIQRTQQEDSAVYLCASSLDGATGEQFFGEGSRLTVL.